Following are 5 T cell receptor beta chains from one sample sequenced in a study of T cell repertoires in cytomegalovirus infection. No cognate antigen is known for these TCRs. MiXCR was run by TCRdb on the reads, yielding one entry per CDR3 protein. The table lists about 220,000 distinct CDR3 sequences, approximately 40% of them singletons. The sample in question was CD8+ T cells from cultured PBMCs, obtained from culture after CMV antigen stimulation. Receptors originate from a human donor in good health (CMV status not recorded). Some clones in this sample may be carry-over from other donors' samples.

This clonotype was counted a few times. CDR3 coding DNA: TGTGCCAGCAGCAACCCCCCAAACCTTAGCAATCAGCCCCAGCATTTT. It encodes CASSNPPNLSNQPQHF. The chain couples TRBV12-3 or TRBV12-4 to TRBJ1-5; no clear D. V lost 6 bases to trimming and J lost 0 bases, with 15 bases between them. The CDR3 spans 16 residues.

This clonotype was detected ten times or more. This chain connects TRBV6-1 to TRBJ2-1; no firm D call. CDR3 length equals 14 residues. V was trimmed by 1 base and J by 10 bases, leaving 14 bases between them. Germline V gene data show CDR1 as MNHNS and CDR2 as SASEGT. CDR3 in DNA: TGTGCCAGCAGTGAAGTTCTAGGACGACTCGAGCAGTTCTTC. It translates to CASSEVLGRLEQFF.

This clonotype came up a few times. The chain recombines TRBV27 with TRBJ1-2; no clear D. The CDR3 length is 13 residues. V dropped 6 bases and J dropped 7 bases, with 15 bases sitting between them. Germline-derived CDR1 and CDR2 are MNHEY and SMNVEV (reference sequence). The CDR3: CASRPGEGGGYTF. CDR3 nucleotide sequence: TGTGCCAGCAGGCCCGGGGAGGGAGGTGGCTACACCTTC.

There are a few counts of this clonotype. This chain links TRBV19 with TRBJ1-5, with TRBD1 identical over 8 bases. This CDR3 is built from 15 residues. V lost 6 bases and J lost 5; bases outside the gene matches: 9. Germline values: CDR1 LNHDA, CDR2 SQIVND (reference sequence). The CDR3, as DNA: TGTGCCAGTAGACCGGACAGGGAAGGGGATCAGCCCCAGCATTTT. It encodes CASRPDREGDQPQHF.

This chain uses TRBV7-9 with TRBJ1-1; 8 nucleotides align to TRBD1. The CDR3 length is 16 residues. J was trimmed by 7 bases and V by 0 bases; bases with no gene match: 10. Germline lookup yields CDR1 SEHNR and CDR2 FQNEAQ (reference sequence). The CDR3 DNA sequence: TGTGCCAGCAGCTTAGCGCTGAGACAGGGGCTTGGTGAAGCTTTCTTT. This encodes CASSLALRQGLGEAFF. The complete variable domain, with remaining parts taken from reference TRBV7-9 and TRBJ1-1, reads DTGVSQNPRHKITKRGQNVTFRCDPISEHNRLYWYRQTLGQGPEFLTYFQNEAQLEKSRLLSDRFSAERPKGSFSTLEIQRTEQGDSAMYLCASSLALRQGLGEAFFGQGTRLTVV.